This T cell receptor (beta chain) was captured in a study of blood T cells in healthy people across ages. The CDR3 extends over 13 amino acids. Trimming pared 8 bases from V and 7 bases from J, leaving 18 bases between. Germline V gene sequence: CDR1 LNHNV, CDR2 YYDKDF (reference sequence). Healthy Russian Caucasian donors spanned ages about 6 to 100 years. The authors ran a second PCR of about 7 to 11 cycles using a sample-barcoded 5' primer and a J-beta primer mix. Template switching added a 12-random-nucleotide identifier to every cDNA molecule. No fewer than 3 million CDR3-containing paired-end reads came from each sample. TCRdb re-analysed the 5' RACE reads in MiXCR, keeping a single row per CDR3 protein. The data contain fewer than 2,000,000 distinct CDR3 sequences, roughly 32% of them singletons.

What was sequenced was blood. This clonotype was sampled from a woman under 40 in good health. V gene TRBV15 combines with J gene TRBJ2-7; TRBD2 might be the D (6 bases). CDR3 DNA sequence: TGTGCCACCGGTGCGGGGCCTCAAGGGGAGCAGTACTTC. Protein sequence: CATGAGPQGEQYF.